This entry lists 31 T cell receptor beta chains sequenced from one sample in a study of blood T cells in healthy people across ages (dated by TCRdb to the mid-2010s). The library relied on 5' RACE. The sequencer was an Illumina HiSeq 2500. The second PCR ran for roughly 7 to 11 cycles and used a J-beta primer mix along with a sample-barcoded 5' primer. TCRdb handled the public reads itself, with Q25 trimming in fastp and clone calling in MiXCR, and kept productive beta chains. When rows share a CDR3 protein, they turn into one entry using the most common DNA and genes. Recorded for this sample are around 820,000 distinct CDR3 sequences; around a quarter of them occurred a single time. Together, the top ten hold under 4% of the sample. This same sample was also taken into another study, of T cells of mothers and their children.

Sequences were obtained from blood. The receptor set was obtained from a boy aged 5-17 years in good health.

The gene calls are TRBV6-5 and TRBJ2-6, with a possible D match to TRBD1 (6 bases). This CDR3 region has 19 residues. V shed 0 bases and J shed 1 base, with 16 bases lying between them. Germline V gene data show CDR1 as MNHEY and CDR2 as SVGAGI. CDR3 residues: CASSYSRSGVGSGANVLTF. The CDR3 DNA sequence: TGTGCCAGCAGTTACTCGAGGTCAGGGGTAGGGTCTGGGGCCAACGTCCTGACTTTC.

DNA of the CDR3: TGTGCCAGCAGCCAAGTGGTTGGGACACCTTCCTACGAGCAGTACTTC. Translating gives CASSQVVGTPSYEQYF. This chain connects TRBV3-1 to TRBJ2-1; D is possibly TRBD1 (6 bases). The better agreement between TRBJ2-7 and the DNA end casts doubt on the J call. The CDR3 runs 16 residues. CDR1 is LGHDT, CDR2 YNNKEL, per germline (reference sequence).

This sequence joins TRBV6-6 and TRBJ1-1, with D perhaps matching TRBD1 (6 bases). The V gene's germline CDR1 is MNHNY and CDR2 SVGAGI (reference sequence). CDR3 length: 14 amino acids. Between the trimmed V and J ends, which lost 5 bases and 0 bases, there was a span of 10 bases. Written as DNA, the CDR3 is TGTGCCAGCAGTAACAGGGATATGAACACTGAAGCTTTCTTT. Translation gives CASSNRDMNTEAFF.

This clonotype was seen only a few times. The chain links TRBV6-5 to TRBJ2-5; 12 nucleotides agree with TRBD1. The end of the DNA fits TRBJ2-1 better, so the J call may be wrong. CDR3 length: 20 residues. Germline V CDR1 and CDR2: MNHEY, SVGAGI. The CDR3 loop reads CASSYLRDRGRTLGANEQFF. The CDR3 DNA follows: TGTGCCAGCAGTTACCTCCGGGACAGGGGGCGGACGCTCGGGGCGAATGAGCAGTTCTTC.

In this sample, this clonotype turned up a few times. This chain joins TRBV6-5 and TRBJ2-7; maybe TRBD1 (6 bases). Trimming stripped 2 bases from V and 3 bases from J, with 8 bases between. Germline loops: CDR1 MNHEY, CDR2 SVGAGI. The CDR3 consists of 13 residues. The CDR3 nucleotides read TGTGCCAGCAGTTACACAGGGATCTACGAGCAGTACTTC. Translation: CASSYTGIYEQYF.

This clonotype was counted only a few times. The chain couples TRBV4-1 to TRBJ2-2; D is possibly TRBD2 (6 bases). Deletions cut 0 bases from V and 4 bases from J, with 15 bases between. CDR1 is MGHRA, CDR2 YSYEKL, per germline. The CDR3 is 17 residues long. CDR3 sequence: CASSQDSSSDSTGELFF. The CDR3 DNA reads as TGCGCCAGCAGCCAAGATTCGTCTAGCGATAGCACCGGGGAGCTGTTTTTT.

This clonotype came up a few times. This chain links TRBV20-1 with TRBJ2-7, with TRBD2 identical over 7 bases. The CDR3 is made up of 13 amino acids. The junction had 7 bases not matched to a gene; V was cut back by 8 bases and J by 0 bases. Germline V gene lookup returns CDR1 DFQATT and CDR2 SNEGSKA (reference sequence). The CDR3 DNA follows: TGCAGTTGGGGAGGGAGGAGCTCCTACGAGCAGTACTTC. Translation gives CSWGGRSSYEQYF.

This clonotype came up a few times. V usage is TRBV29-1 and J usage is TRBJ2-5, with D maybe TRBD2 (5 bases). Germline CDR1 and CDR2: SQVTM and ANQGSEA. This CDR3 contains 16 residues. V was cut by 6 bases and J by 1 base, with 21 bases left in between. CDR3 sequence: CSVLPGRLGGQETQYF. In DNA form, the CDR3 reads TGCAGCGTCCTCCCGGGAAGGCTTGGAGGCCAAGAGACCCAGTACTTC.

This clonotype was observed a few times. The chain links TRBV4-3 to TRBJ1-4; D remains ambiguous. The CDR3 contains 17 residues. Germline-derived CDR1 and CDR2 are LGHNA and YSLEER. The V end was cut by 0 bases, the J end by 14 bases, with 25 bases between. The CDR3 loop reads CASSQDRSAQLGKILFF. The CDR3 nucleotides are TGCGCCAGCAGCCAAGACCGGTCCGCGCAACTCGGAAAAATTCTGTTTTTT.

The rearrangement uses TRBV29-1 and TRBJ2-2, with D perhaps given as TRBD1 or TRBD2 (6 bases each). The germline gives CDR1 SQVTM, CDR2 ANQGSEA. Trimming left V 8 bases short and J 0 bases short, with 13 bases between. The CDR3 has 14 amino acids. The CDR3 loop reads CSFLGGTNTGELFF. The CDR3 DNA sequence: TGCAGCTTCCTCGGGGGCACGAACACCGGGGAGCTGTTTTTT.

The chain recombines TRBV20-1 with TRBJ2-3; perhaps TRBD1 as D (5 bases). Germline CDR1 and CDR2: DFQATT and SNEGSKA (reference sequence). V lost 4 bases, J lost 9 bases, and 17 bases lay in between. This CDR3 is built from 13 residues. The CDR3 nucleotides are TGCAGTGCTATACCGCCCTCAGGGAAGACGCAGTATTTT. Protein product: CSAIPPSGKTQYF.

The chain carries TRBV28 and TRBJ2-4, with D possibly called TRBD1 or TRBD2 (5 bases each). Germline CDR1 is MDHEN and CDR2 is SYDVKM. The CDR3 has 13 residues. The germline V and J ends were trimmed by 6 bases and 4 bases, with 10 bases remaining between them. The CDR3 reads CASRGDGKNIQYF. The DNA for the CDR3 is TGTGCCAGCAGGGGGGACGGAAAAAACATTCAGTACTTC. The full variable domain, in which reference TRBV28 and TRBJ2-4 provide the parts outside the CDR3, is DVKVTQSSRYLVKRTGEKVFLECVQDMDHENMFWYRQDPGLGLRLIYFSYDVKMKEKGDIPEGYSVSREKKERFSLILESASTNQTSMYLCASRGDGKNIQYFGAGTRLSVL.

The genes are TRBV27 and TRBJ1-6, with TRBD1 matching over 7 bases. With 1 base clipped from V and 8 bases from J, the junction kept 5 bases outside the gene matches. CDR1 is MNHEY, CDR2 SMNVEV, per germline (reference sequence). The CDR3 spans 15 residues. CDR3 amino acids: CASSLYQGVDSPLHF. CDR3 DNA: TGTGCCAGCAGTTTATATCAGGGGGTGGATTCACCCCTCCACTTT.

V is TRBV20-1 and J is TRBJ1-2, with D tentatively TRBD1 (5 bases). This CDR3 spans 12 amino acids. V was shortened by 8 bases and J by 2 bases, with 12 bases between the two germline ends. CDR1 is DFQATT, CDR2 SNEGSKA, per germline (reference sequence). In DNA form, the CDR3 reads TGCAGTCCGCGGGCAGGGAACTATGGCTACACCTTC. Protein sequence: CSPRAGNYGYTF.

This clonotype was seen a few times. V is TRBV6-5 and J is TRBJ2-3; 11 bases line up with TRBD2. The J segment lost 3 bases and the V segment lost 4 bases, leaving 9 bases of the junction unmatched. The CDR3 consists of 17 residues. CDR1 is MNHEY, CDR2 SVGAGI, per germline. For the CDR3, the DNA is TGTGCCAGCAGTTCCACGACTCGACTAGCGGGGACAGATACGCAGTATTTT. Amino acid sequence: CASSSTTRLAGTDTQYF.

The chain uses TRBV7-2 and TRBJ2-2; TRBD2 matches 7 bases. The CDR3 has 16 amino acids. The germline V gene has CDR1 SGHTA and CDR2 FQGNSA. V was clipped by 4 bases and J by 8 bases; unmatched bases: 13. In DNA form, the CDR3 reads TGTGCCAGCAGCTCCGCCGGGACTAACTTTGGTGGGGAGCTGTTTTTT. Residues: CASSSAGTNFGGELFF.

V and J are TRBV7-9 and TRBJ2-5, with a tentative D call TRBD1 (5 bases). The end of the DNA is better explained by TRBJ2-7, so the J call may be wrong. CDR1 is SEHNR and CDR2 is FQNEAQ in the germline V gene (reference sequence). The CDR3 runs to 16 residues. CDR3 region: CASSLGRQIGNYEQYF. CDR3 DNA sequence: TGTGCCAGCAGCTTAGGAAGACAGATAGGAAACTACGAGCAGTACTTC.

The chain links TRBV29-1 to TRBJ2-3; TRBD2 aligns across 9 bases. The CDR3 is 17 amino acids. The germline V gene has CDR1 SQVTM and CDR2 ANQGSEA. Trimming took 4 bases from V and 2 from J; bases not matched to a gene: 13. The CDR3 DNA reads TGCAGCGTTGGGGGGGTCTCGACTAGCGGATTCACAGATACGCAGTATTTT. It specifies CSVGGVSTSGFTDTQYF.

V and J are TRBV19 and TRBJ1-1; D might be TRBD1 (6 bases). Trimming left V 5 bases short and J 1 base short, with 26 bases between. The CDR3 has 19 amino acids. Looked up from germline, CDR1 is LNHDA and CDR2 is SQIVND (reference sequence). CDR3 coding DNA: TGTGCCAGTAGTCGTAGCGTCCAGGGGACGCGGGAGAGGAACACTGAAGCTTTCTTT. Translated: CASSRSVQGTRERNTEAFF.

This clonotype appeared a few times. This sequence joins TRBV28 and TRBJ2-7; TRBD1 matches 11 bases. V lost 5 bases to trimming and J lost 7 bases; unmatched junction nucleotides: 10. This CDR3 is 15 amino acids long. Germline V CDR1 and CDR2: MDHEN, SYDVKM. The CDR3 loop is CASSRPGTGGNEQYF. As DNA, the CDR3 is TGTGCCAGCAGTCGACCCGGGACAGGGGGTAATGAGCAGTACTTC.

The gene calls are TRBV2 and TRBJ2-3; D perhaps matches TRBD2 (6 bases). Looked up from germline, CDR1 is SNHLY and CDR2 is FYNNEI. Trimming removed 2 bases from V and 0 bases from J, with 12 bases in between. This CDR3 region has 16 residues. CDR3: CASSERRVSSTDTQYF. The CDR3, as DNA: TGTGCCAGCAGTGAAAGGAGGGTCTCTAGCACAGATACGCAGTATTTT.

This clonotype was seen a handful of times. This chain connects TRBV27 to TRBJ2-4, with 8 bases fitting TRBD1. Germline-derived CDR1 and CDR2 are MNHEY and SMNVEV (reference sequence). After removal of 5 bases from V and 0 bases from J, the junction contained 6 bases not matched to a gene. The length of the CDR3 is 16 residues. CDR3 protein: CASSPGQASAKNIQYF. The CDR3 DNA follows: TGTGCCAGCAGTCCGGGACAGGCTTCAGCCAAAAACATTCAGTACTTC.

This rearrangement joins TRBV2 to TRBJ2-7; 11 nucleotides line up with TRBD2. Germline CDR1 is SNHLY and CDR2 is FYNNEI. Trimming took 4 bases from V and 2 from J; bases not matched to a gene: 4. The CDR3 covers 15 residues. CDR3 region: CASSARLAGTYEQYF. CDR3 nucleotides: TGTGCCAGCAGTGCCCGACTAGCGGGGACCTACGAGCAGTACTTC.

In this sample, this clonotype turned up a few times. The rearrangement uses TRBV7-9 and TRBJ1-1; 7 bases map to TRBD1. The CDR3 is made up of 18 amino acids. CDR1 is SEHNR, CDR2 FQNEAQ, per germline (reference sequence). Losses at the gene ends were 1 base for V and 1 base for J; bases not matched to a gene: 12. The CDR3 is CASSLGARRDRTNTEAFF. The CDR3 DNA reads as TGTGCCAGCAGCTTAGGAGCGCGCCGGGACAGAACGAACACTGAAGCTTTCTTT.

The chain has TRBV7-9 and TRBJ1-2; D is unclear. The CDR3 spans 14 residues. Deletions cut 0 bases from V and 8 bases from J, with 13 bases between. Germline V gene data show CDR1 as SEHNR and CDR2 as FQNEAQ (reference sequence). The CDR3 nucleotides read TGTGCCAGCAGCTTAGCTTTGGCGGGAGAGGGCTACACCTTC. This gives the protein CASSLALAGEGYTF.

This clonotype was counted many times. The chain couples TRBV9 to TRBJ2-3; the D is unclear. Germline-derived CDR1 and CDR2 are SGDLS and YYNGEE. CDR3 size: 13 residues. With 0 bases removed from V and 1 base from J, the gap between germline ends came to 3 bases. CDR3 nucleotides: TGTGCCAGCAGCGTAGAGGGCACAGATACGCAGTATTTT. Translated, it gives CASSVEGTDTQYF.

This chain uses TRBV19 with TRBJ2-7, with D tentatively TRBD1 (6 bases). The germline V and J ends were trimmed by 1 base and 6 bases, with 16 bases remaining between them. The germline gives CDR1 LNHDA, CDR2 SQIVND (reference sequence). This CDR3 is built from 15 residues. CDR3 protein: CASSIAGQGLGEQYF. For the CDR3, the DNA is TGTGCCAGTAGTATAGCGGGACAAGGACTGGGCGAGCAGTACTTC.

The V gene is TRBV29-1, the J gene TRBJ2-5; 13 bases align to TRBD2. The J segment lost 2 bases and the V segment lost 7 bases, leaving 4 bases of the junction unmatched. The CDR3 length is 14 residues. Looked up from germline, CDR1 is SQVTM and CDR2 is ANQGSEA. CDR3 in DNA: TGCAGCGGGGGACTAGCGGGGCCTCAAGAGACCCAGTACTTC. This sequence encodes CSGGLAGPQETQYF.

This clonotype was detected a few times. The rearrangement uses TRBV29-1 and TRBJ1-2; 8 nucleotides line up with TRBD1. The trim removed 5 bases at V and 2 bases at J, leaving 4 bases unmatched. The CDR3 loop spans 13 amino acids. Germline loops: CDR1 SQVTM, CDR2 ANQGSEA. CDR3 loop: CSVSRTGNYGYTF. The CDR3 nucleotides are TGCAGCGTTTCAAGGACAGGGAACTATGGCTACACCTTC. The variable domain in full, completed from reference TRBV29-1 and TRBJ1-2, reads SAVISQKPSRDICQRGTSLTIQCQVDSQVTMMFWYRQQPGQSLTLIATANQGSEATYESGFVIDKFPISRPNLTFSTLTVSNMSPEDSSIYLCSVSRTGNYGYTFGSGTRLTVV.

V gene TRBV6-5 combines with J gene TRBJ2-1; 11 bases match TRBD2. The CDR3 is 15 amino acids. Trimming took 6 bases from V and 4 from J; bases not matched to a gene: 5. The germline V gene has CDR1 MNHEY and CDR2 SVGAGI. This CDR3 is CASRELAGEYNEQFF. The CDR3 DNA is TGTGCCAGCAGGGAACTAGCGGGGGAATACAATGAGCAGTTCTTC.

This clonotype was counted only a few times. V gene TRBV9 combines with J gene TRBJ1-3; D gene unclear. From germline, CDR1 is SGDLS and CDR2 YYNGEE. The CDR3 covers 19 residues. Between the trimmed V and J ends, which lost 0 bases and 0 bases, there was a span of 19 bases. In nucleotides, the CDR3 is TGTGCCAGCAGCGTAGATGAGGGTACCAGCCTTTCCTCTGGAAACACCATATATTTT. Its protein is CASSVDEGTSLSSGNTIYF.